A selection of T cell receptor beta chains follows, all from one sample in a study of cytomegalovirus exposure and HLA in healthy donors. Measured with immunoSEQ multiplex PCR; TCRdb has only the in-frame clones, and not every one. The repertoire consists of around 170,000 clones, with around 82% occurring once and the leading ten covering under 3%. Specimen: PBMCs. These receptors were obtained from a woman in her twenties or thirties in good health and CMV-seropositive. Both conserved end residues are part of each CDR3. A D gene is named only where the DNA matches it firmly. Expanded clones get a size class; other rows say once, few or many, or leave the size out.

D	J	V	size	CDR3	DNA
TRBD1	TRBJ2-7	TRBV4-2	few	CASSQDSNRGREQYF	TGTGCCAGCAGCCAAGACTCGAACAGGGGGCGCGAGCAGTACTTC
-	TRBJ2-1	TRBV4-3	-	CASSQDGDPGVDEQFF	TGCGCCAGCAGCCAAGACGGAGACCCGGGTGTGGATGAGCAGTTCTTC
TRBD1	TRBJ2-3	TRBV18	-	CASSRTGGTDTQYF	TGTGCCAGCTCACGGACAGGGGGCACAGATACGCAGTATTTT
TRBD2	TRBJ2-1	TRBV5-1	-	CASSLSSGGAREQFF	TGCGCCAGCAGCTTGTCCAGCGGGGGGGCCCGCGAGCAGTTCTTC
TRBD2	TRBJ2-7	TRBV27	-	CASSLWGGSSYEQYF	TGTGCCAGCAGTTTATGGGGGGGGAGTAGCTACGAGCAGTACTTC
TRBD1	TRBJ2-7	TRBV14	-	CASSRWTGYDEQYF	TGTGCCAGCAGCCGCTGGACAGGGTACGACGAGCAGTACTTC
TRBD2	TRBJ2-4	TRBV5-4	few	CASSLGRAGGPQGNSQYF	TGTGCCAGCAGCTTGGGACGCGCGGGGGGGCCGCAGGGGAACAGTCAGTACTTC
-	TRBJ2-5	TRBV5-4	-	CASSLRDSRRETQYF	TGTGCCAGCAGCTTGCGGGACTCTCGAAGGGAGACCCAGTACTTC
-	TRBJ2-5	TRBV28	-	CASSRGLTKTQYF	TGTGCCAGCAGTAGAGGGTTGACGAAGACCCAGTACTTC
TRBD1	TRBJ2-5	TRBV6-5	-	CASSFRDREGETQYF	TGTGCCAGCAGTTTCCGGGACAGGGAAGGAGAGACCCAGTACTTC
-	TRBJ2-4	TRBV2	-	CASSVQATGNIQYF	TGTGCCAGCAGCGTACAGGCGACCGGGAACATTCAGTACTTC
TRBD2	TRBJ2-7	TRBV13	-	CASSLPSGGKDEQYF	TGTGCCAGCAGCCTCCCTTCGGGGGGGAAGGACGAGCAGTACTTC
-	TRBJ2-7	TRBV6-5	-	CASRVGTGYSYEQYF	TGTGCCAGCAGGGTTGGGACTGGTTACTCCTACGAGCAGTACTTC
TRBD2	TRBJ2-2	TRBV29-1	-	CSVPGQGGLAGGTGELFF	TGCAGCGTTCCTGGACAGGGGGGACTAGCGGGGGGTACCGGGGAGCTGTTTTTT
TRBD2	TRBJ2-3	TRBV15	-	CATSRDPTSGDTDTQYF	TGTGCCACCAGCAGAGATCCGACTAGCGGGGACACAGATACGCAGTATTTT
TRBD1	TRBJ2-2	TRBV6-5	-	CASSSRRRGSIGELFF	TGTGCCAGCAGTTCTCGGCGCAGGGGGTCTATCGGGGAGCTGTTTTTT
TRBD1	TRBJ1-1	TRBV5-6	-	CASSDRGVGTNTEAFF	TGTGCCAGCAGCGACAGGGGCGTGGGAACAAACACTGAAGCTTTCTTT
TRBD2	TRBJ2-5	TRBV5-1	-	CASSLDGWAGGGKTQYF	TGCGCCAGCAGCTTGGACGGTTGGGCGGGGGGCGGAAAGACCCAGTACTTC
TRBD1	TRBJ1-2	TRBV6-5	-	CASSPSPGQGRGYTF	TGTGCCAGCAGCCCTTCCCCGGGACAGGGACGTGGCTACACCTTC
TRBD1	TRBJ2-7	TRBV15	-	CATSKGTGFGQYF	TGTGCCACCAGCAAAGGGACAGGGTTCGGGCAGTACTTC
TRBD2	TRBJ2-5	TRBV7-9	once	CASSLSAGVRGETQYF	TGTGCCAGCAGCTTATCGGCGGGGGTCCGCGGGGAGACCCAGTACTTC
-	TRBJ1-2	TRBV14	-	CASSQGITDYGYTF	TGTGCCAGCAGCCAAGGAATCACAGACTATGGCTACACCTTC
TRBD1	TRBJ1-1	TRBV10-3	once	CAISPRGTGVPEAFF	TGTGCCATCAGCCCTCGCGGGACAGGGGTCCCTGAAGCTTTCTTT
-	TRBJ2-5	TRBV4-3	-	CASSKRRDQETQYF	TGCGCCAGCAGCAAAAGGCGGGACCAAGAGACCCAGTACTTC
TRBD2	TRBJ2-2	TRBV4-2	-	CASSQEASGEDTGELFF	TGTGCCAGCAGCCAAGAAGCCAGCGGGGAGGACACCGGGGAGCTGTTTTTT
-	TRBJ1-3	TRBV27	-	CASRRGTGNTIYF	TGTGCCAGCAGACGAGGGACTGGAAACACCATATATTTT
-	TRBJ1-4	TRBV28	-	CASSKRGGYEKLFF	TGTGCCAGCAGCAAAAGGGGGGGCTATGAAAAACTGTTTTTT
TRBD1	TRBJ1-4	TRBV7-8	-	CASSFRRDRASEKLFF	TGTGCCAGCAGCTTCCGCCGGGACAGGGCCTCTGAAAAACTGTTTTTT
TRBD2	TRBJ2-6	TRBV5-6	-	CASSLMGGLGGANGLTF	TGTGCCAGCAGCCTGATGGGGGGGTTGGGTGGGGCCAACGGCCTGACTTTC
TRBD1	TRBJ1-1	TRBV4-2	-	CASSQEGTGSNIDTEAFF	TGTGCCAGCAGCCAAGAAGGGACAGGGTCGAACATTGACACTGAAGCTTTCTTT
TRBD1	TRBJ2-3	TRBV6-5	-	CASSYSVQGLRDTQYF	TGTGCCAGCAGTTACTCGGTACAGGGGTTAAGAGATACGCAGTATTTT
-	TRBJ2-7	TRBV21-1	-	CASGRGGPLTPTYEQYF	TGTGCCAGCGGGCGCGGGGGACCCTTAACGCCTACCTACGAGCAGTACTTC
TRBD1	TRBJ1-5	TRBV5-6	-	CASSQTGIFNQPQHF	TGTGCCAGCAGCCAGACAGGGATATTCAATCAGCCCCAGCATTTT
-	TRBJ2-5	TRBV27	-	CASRLEETQYF	TGTGCCAGCCGACTAGAAGAGACCCAGTACTTC
-	TRBJ1-4	TRBV27	-	CASSFSTRLNEKLFF	TGTGCCAGCAGTTTTTCGACCCGACTTAATGAAAAACTGTTTTTT
TRBD2	TRBJ2-7	TRBV10-3	-	CAISESPASGGYEQYF	TGTGCCATCAGTGAGTCACCCGCTAGCGGGGGGTACGAGCAGTACTTC
TRBD2	TRBJ2-5	TRBV11-2	-	CASSPRGGPGETQYF	TGTGCCAGCAGCCCGCGGGGGGGGCCGGGAGAGACCCAGTACTTC
TRBD1	TRBJ2-1	TRBV7-2	-	CASRWGQMNEQFF	TGTGCCAGCAGGTGGGGACAGATGAATGAGCAGTTCTTC
TRBD1	TRBJ1-5	TRBV27	-	CANPTGDADLSNQPQHF	TGTGCCAACCCGACAGGGGACGCTGACCTTAGCAATCAGCCCCAGCATTTT
-	TRBJ2-2	TRBV6-5	once	CASTNGRDTGELFF	TGTGCCAGCACGAACGGTCGGGACACCGGGGAGCTGTTTTTT
-	TRBJ2-3	TRBV6-6	-	CASSYRSTDTQYF	TGTGCCAGCAGTTACCGTAGCACAGATACGCAGTATTTT